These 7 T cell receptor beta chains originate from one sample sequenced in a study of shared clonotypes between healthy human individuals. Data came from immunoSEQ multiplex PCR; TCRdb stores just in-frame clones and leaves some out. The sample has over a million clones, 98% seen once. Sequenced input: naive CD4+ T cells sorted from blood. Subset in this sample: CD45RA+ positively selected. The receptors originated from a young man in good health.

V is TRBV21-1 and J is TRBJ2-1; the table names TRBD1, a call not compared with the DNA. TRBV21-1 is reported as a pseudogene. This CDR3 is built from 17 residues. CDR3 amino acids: CASSKVLTGVPYNEQFF. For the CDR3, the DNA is TGTGCCAGCAGCAAAGTCCTAACAGGGGTACCCTACAATGAGCAGTTCTTC.

The CDR3 is CASRPHRDSHQPQHF. The CDR3 DNA is TGTGCCAGCAGGCCTCACCGGGACTCCCATCAGCCCCAGCATTTT. The gene calls are TRBV27 and TRBJ1-5; D possibly corresponds to TRBD1 (5 bases). The CDR3 spans 15 residues. Germline CDR1 and CDR2: MNHEY and SMNVEV (reference sequence). V was shortened by 6 bases and J by 5 bases, with 17 bases between the two germline ends.

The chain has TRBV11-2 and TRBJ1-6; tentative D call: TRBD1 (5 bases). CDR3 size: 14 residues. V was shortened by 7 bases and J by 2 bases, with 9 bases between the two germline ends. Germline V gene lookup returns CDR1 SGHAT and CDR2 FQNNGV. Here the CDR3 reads CASTRGAYNSPLHF. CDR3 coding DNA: TGTGCCAGCACGAGGGGTGCCTATAATTCACCCCTCCACTTT.

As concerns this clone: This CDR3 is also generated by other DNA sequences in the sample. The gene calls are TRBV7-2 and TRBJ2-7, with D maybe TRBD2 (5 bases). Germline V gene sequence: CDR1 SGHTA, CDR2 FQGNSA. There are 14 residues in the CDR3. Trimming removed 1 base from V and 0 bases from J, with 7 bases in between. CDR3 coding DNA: TGTGCCAGCAGCTTAGGAGGGAACTCCTACGAGCAGTACTTC. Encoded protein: CASSLGGNSYEQYF.

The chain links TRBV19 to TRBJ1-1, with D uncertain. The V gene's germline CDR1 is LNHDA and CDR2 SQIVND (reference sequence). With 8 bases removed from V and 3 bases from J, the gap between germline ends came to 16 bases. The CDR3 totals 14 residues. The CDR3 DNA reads TGTGCCAGTGCCTTGGGCCCCCGCCACACTGAAGCTTTCTTT. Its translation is CASALGPRHTEAFF. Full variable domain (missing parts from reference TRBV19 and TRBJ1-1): DGGITQSPKYLFRKEGQNVTLSCEQNLNHDAMYWYRQDPGQGLRLIYYSQIVNDFQKGDIAEGYSVSREKKESFPLTVTSAQKNPTAFYLCASALGPRHTEAFFGQGTRLTVV.

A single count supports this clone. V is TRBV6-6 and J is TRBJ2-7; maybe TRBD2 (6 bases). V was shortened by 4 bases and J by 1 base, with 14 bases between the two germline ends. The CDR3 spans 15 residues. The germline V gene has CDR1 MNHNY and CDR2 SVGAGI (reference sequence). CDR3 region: CASSFQAAGSYEQYF. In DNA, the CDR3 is TGTGCCAGCAGTTTCCAGGCGGCGGGATCCTACGAGCAGTACTTC.

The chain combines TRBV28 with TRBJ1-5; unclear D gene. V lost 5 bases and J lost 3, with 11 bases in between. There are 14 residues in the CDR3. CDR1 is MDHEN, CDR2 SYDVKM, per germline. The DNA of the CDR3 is TGTGCCAGCAGTCCCCCGGGGTTCAATCAGCCCCAGCATTTT. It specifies CASSPPGFNQPQHF.